The clone carrying this T cell receptor (beta chain) was observed at least ten times. Its target is not known. This entry comes from a study of T cell repertoires in cytomegalovirus infection. Study summary: Shared public TCR beta signatures pointed to both CMV infection and a matching HLA type.

General study findings and limits: The cumulative frequency of public TCR beta families distinguished individuals who carried CMV together with the relevant HLA.

With 9 bases removed from V and 8 bases from J, the gap between germline ends came to 16 bases. The CDR3 runs to 13 residues. The germline V gene encodes CDR1 KGHDR and CDR2 SFDVKD. A single record per CDR3 protein comes from TCRdb applying MiXCR to the reads. Among about 230,000 distinct CDR3 sequences listed, 6% to 8% were seen once. J is TRBJ2-1 and V is TRBV24-1, with D maybe TRBD2 (5 bases). The sequencing sample was made of PBMCs. The receptor comes from a human donor in good health (CMV status not recorded). Some clones in this sample may be carry-over from other donors' samples. The DNA of the CDR3 is TGTGCCACCTCGGACTCTGCGTTCGATGAGCAGTTCTTC. This encodes CATSDSAFDEQFF.